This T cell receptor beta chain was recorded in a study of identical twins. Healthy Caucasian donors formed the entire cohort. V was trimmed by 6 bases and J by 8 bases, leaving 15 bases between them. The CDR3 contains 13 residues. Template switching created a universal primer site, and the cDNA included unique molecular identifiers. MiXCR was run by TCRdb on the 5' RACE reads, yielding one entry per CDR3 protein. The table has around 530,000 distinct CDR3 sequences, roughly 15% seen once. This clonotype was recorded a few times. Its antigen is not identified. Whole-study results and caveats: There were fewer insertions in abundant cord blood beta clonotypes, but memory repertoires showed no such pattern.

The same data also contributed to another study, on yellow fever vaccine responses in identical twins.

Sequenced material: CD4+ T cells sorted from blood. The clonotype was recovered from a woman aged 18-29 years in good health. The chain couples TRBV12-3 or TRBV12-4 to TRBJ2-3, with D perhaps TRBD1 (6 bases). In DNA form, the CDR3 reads TGTGCCAGCAGAACCCGTAGGGGGAGTACGCAGTATTTT. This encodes CASRTRRGSTQYF.